Presented here are 20 T cell receptor beta chains from one specimen sequenced in a study of radiotherapy plus CTLA-4 blockade in lung cancer. Profiling relied on immunoSEQ multiplex PCR, and the TCRdb table lists in-frame clones only, not all of them. The repertoire holds fewer than 100,000 clones, with 84% as singletons. The sample here was peripheral blood, taken from a patient treated with radiotherapy plus ipilimumab. The source of these receptors is a human donor with non-small cell lung cancer who had stable disease on radiotherapy plus ipilimumab.

The CDR3 coding sequence is TGTGCCAGCAGTTTATCGGGCCAAGAGACCCAGTACTTC. Residues: CASSLSGQETQYF. V is TRBV27 and J is TRBJ2-5; D not certain. The germline CDR1 and CDR2 sequences are MNHEY and SMNVEV (reference sequence). The CDR3 contains 13 residues. Trimming took 0 bases from V and 1 from J, leaving 3 bases between them.

The chain couples TRBV6-6 to TRBJ1-2; 8 bases are shared with TRBD1. The CDR3 has 15 amino acids. V trimming: 2 bases; J trimming: 4 bases; junction bases outside the gene matches: 6. Germline CDR1 and CDR2: MNHNY and SVGAGI (reference sequence). The CDR3 is CASSYVQGAGYGYTF. The CDR3 coding sequence is TGTGCCAGCAGTTACGTCCAGGGGGCGGGCTATGGCTACACCTTC.

The chain is built from TRBV27 and TRBJ2-4, with D perhaps TRBD1 (5 bases). The germline V gene encodes CDR1 MNHEY and CDR2 SMNVEV (reference sequence). V lost 0 bases to trimming and J lost 7 bases, with 7 bases between them. There are 13 residues in the CDR3. The CDR3 coding sequence is TGTGCCAGCAGTTTATCGGACAAGAACATTCAGTACTTC. This translates into CASSLSDKNIQYF.

The V call is TRBV5-1, the J call TRBJ2-5; 7 positions agree with TRBD1. Germline CDR1 and CDR2: SGHRS and YFSETQ. V trimming: 4 bases; J trimming: 2 bases; junction bases outside the gene matches: 11. The CDR3 has 16 residues. The CDR3 sequence is CASSITPGTVQETQYF. CDR3 DNA sequence: TGCGCCAGCAGCATTACCCCCGGGACAGTACAAGAGACCCAGTACTTC.

This sequence joins TRBV19 and TRBJ2-7, with 9 bases identical to TRBD1. V was pared by 7 bases and J by 6 bases, with 7 bases of the junction left unmatched. The CDR3 is made up of 13 amino acids. The germline gives CDR1 LNHDA, CDR2 SQIVND (reference sequence). Written as DNA, the CDR3 is TGTGCCAGTAACAAGGGACAGGGATTCGAGCAGTACTTC. This translates into CASNKGQGFEQYF.

The V and J genes are TRBV5-1 and TRBJ2-7, with TRBD1 identical over 8 bases. Germline loops: CDR1 SGHRS, CDR2 YFSETQ. Trimming removed 3 bases from V and 1 base from J; junction bases left unmatched: 3. There are 14 residues in the CDR3. CDR3 nucleotides: TGCGCCAGCAGCTCCCACAGGGGGTCCTACGAGCAGTACTTC. Amino acid sequence: CASSSHRGSYEQYF.

Here the CDR3 reads CASSPQRIRASNYGYTF. In DNA form, the CDR3 reads TGTGCCAGCTCACCACAACGCATTCGGGCCTCTAACTATGGCTACACCTTC. This rearrangement joins TRBV18 to TRBJ1-2, with unresolved D. Trimming left V 1 base short and J 0 bases short, with 15 bases between. Per the germline V gene, CDR1 is KGHSH and CDR2 is LQKENI. The CDR3 is 17 residues long.

In its sample, this clone was seen once. The V and J genes are TRBV5-1 and TRBJ2-1; TRBD2 aligns across 10 bases. The CDR3 is 15 residues long. The J segment lost 7 bases and the V segment lost 2 bases, leaving 6 bases of the junction unmatched. Germline V gives CDR1 SGHRS, CDR2 YFSETQ. As DNA, the CDR3 is TGCGCCAGCAGCTTTGACACTAGCGGGGTGAATGAGCAGTTCTTC. It codes for CASSFDTSGVNEQFF.

The chain links TRBV5-6 to TRBJ2-7; 8 bases line up with TRBD2. Looked up from germline, CDR1 is SGHDT and CDR2 is YYEEEE. The CDR3 length is 16 residues. The ends lost 2 bases at V and 0 bases at J; junction bases unmatched: 7. The CDR3, as DNA: TGTGCCAGCAGCTTAGAGGCGGGGGGCGTCTCCTACGAGCAGTACTTC. Residues: CASSLEAGGVSYEQYF.

This clone appeared a single time. The V gene is TRBV6-5, the J gene TRBJ2-5; TRBD1 is a possible D gene (6 bases). V dropped 5 bases and J dropped 5 bases, with 18 bases sitting between them. CDR3 length: 15 amino acids. Per germline, CDR1 MNHEY and CDR2 SVGAGI. CDR3: CASSKNRVSRETQYF. The CDR3 coding sequence is TGTGCCAGCAGTAAAAACAGGGTTAGCCGGGAGACCCAGTACTTC.

In nucleotides, the CDR3 is TGTGCCAGCAGCCTGACAGGGGTCAATTCACCCCTCCACTTT. Its translation: CASSLTGVNSPLHF. The gene calls are TRBV28 and TRBJ1-6; the match to TRBD1 covers 8 bases. CDR3 length: 14 residues. Germline V gene data show CDR1 as MDHEN and CDR2 as SYDVKM. V gave up 6 bases and J gave up 7 bases; unmatched junction bases: 5.

Worth noting for this clone: The same CDR3 can be traced to other DNA sequences in this sample. CDR3 in amino acids: CASSLGLNSPLHF. DNA for the CDR3: TGTGCCAGCAGCTTGGGGCTAAATTCACCCCTCCACTTT. The J gene is TRBJ1-6, the V gene TRBV7-2; TRBD1 is a possible D gene (5 bases). This CDR3 has 13 residues. With 3 bases removed from V and 7 bases from J, the gap between germline ends came to 7 bases. The germline V gene has CDR1 SGHTA and CDR2 FQGNSA.

The CDR3 nucleotides read TGTGCCAGCAGCTTACGGACCGGGGATGAGCAGTTCTTC. It specifies CASSLRTGDEQFF. This sequence joins TRBV7-3 and TRBJ2-1; a possible D gene is TRBD2 (5 bases). V lost 2 bases, J lost 8 bases, and 10 bases lay in between. This CDR3 contains 13 residues. Germline V gene lookup returns CDR1 SGHTA and CDR2 FQGTGA.

This clone was recorded once. The chain recombines TRBV7-2 with TRBJ2-3, with D hard to call. This CDR3 has 15 residues. CDR1 is SGHTA and CDR2 is FQGNSA in the germline V gene. The V and J ends lost 2 bases and 0 bases respectively, with 9 bases between them. Written as DNA, the CDR3 is TGTGCCAGCAGCTTATTTGGTGGTAGCACAGATACGCAGTATTTT. It codes for CASSLFGGSTDTQYF.

This chain joins TRBV5-1 and TRBJ1-6, with TRBD1 identical over 9 bases. Germline CDR1 reads SGHRS; CDR2 reads YFSETQ. The CDR3 consists of 17 residues. Losses at the gene ends were 0 bases for V and 6 bases for J; bases not matched to a gene: 7. CDR3 nucleotide sequence: TGCGCCAGCAGCTTGGCCCAATCGACAGGGGGTAATTCACCCCTCCACTTT. Protein: CASSLAQSTGGNSPLHF.

This chain uses TRBV27 with TRBJ1-6; maybe TRBD1 (6 bases). V was clipped by 1 base and J by 7 bases, with 14 bases between them. The CDR3 loop spans 16 amino acids. Germline V gives CDR1 MNHEY, CDR2 SMNVEV (reference sequence). The CDR3 loop is CASSLLMGARNSPLHF. The DNA for the CDR3 is TGTGCCAGCAGTTTATTGATGGGGGCTCGGAATTCACCCCTCCACTTT.

This chain joins TRBV30 and TRBJ1-2; D may be TRBD1 (5 bases). CDR1 and CDR2 from the germline V gene are GTSNPN and SVGIG (reference sequence). CDR3 length equals 15 residues. V gave up 2 bases and J gave up 2 bases, with 15 bases separating them. The DNA of the CDR3 is TGTGCCTGGAGTCCTCTCGCGGACAAGAACTATGGCTACACCTTC. It codes for CAWSPLADKNYGYTF.

The chain employs TRBV6-1 and TRBJ1-5; unclear D gene. The CDR3 is 16 amino acids. Germline CDR1 and CDR2: MNHNS and SASEGT. The germline V and J ends were trimmed by 0 bases and 0 bases, with 9 bases remaining between them. This CDR3 reads CASSEARGFSNQPQHF. The CDR3 DNA follows: TGTGCCAGCAGTGAAGCTCGAGGATTTAGCAATCAGCCCCAGCATTTT.

Only a few counts were recorded for this clone. The CDR3 loop is CASSPRLAGREETQYF. CDR3 bases: TGCGCCAGCAGCCCACGACTAGCGGGAAGGGAAGAGACCCAGTACTTC. The V and J genes are TRBV5-1 and TRBJ2-5, with TRBD2 matching over 11 bases. The CDR3 is 16 amino acids. Trimming at V came to 4 bases and at J to 3 bases, leaving 8 bases not matched to a gene. Germline V gene lookup returns CDR1 SGHRS and CDR2 YFSETQ.

The genes are TRBV28 and TRBJ1-5, with D possibly TRBD1 on 5 matching bases. Trimming cost V 6 bases and J 7 bases, with 16 bases left between them. Germline V gene sequence: CDR1 MDHEN, CDR2 SYDVKM. The CDR3 extends over 14 amino acids. CDR3 DNA: TGTGCCAGCAGCCCAGGCGGGGGGGGACAGCCCCAGCATTTT. Translation: CASSPGGGGQPQHF.